Listed below are T cell receptor beta chains from one sample, sequenced in a study of CXCR3-negative and CXCR3-positive naive CD8 T cells. From its re-call of the 5' RACE reads, TCRdb lists each CDR3 protein once, without DNA. This table lists 84,000 or so distinct CDR3 sequences. The sequenced material came from naive CXCR3+ CD8+ T cells from blood. All receptors come from a human donor in good health. Some clones in this sample may be carry-over from other donors' samples. CDR3s include the opening cysteine and the closing phenylalanine or tryptophan.

v_call	j_call	cdr3_aa
TRBV12-3/TRBV12-4	TRBJ2-7	CASSLGPGFEQYF
TRBV19	TRBJ1-1	CASSLQGRGPEAFF
TRBV20-1	TRBJ2-7	CSAAGTGGYEQYF
TRBV29-1	TRBJ2-1	CSATGTIYNEQFF
TRBV29-1	TRBJ2-1	CSVGLAEDNEQFF
TRBV5-1	TRBJ2-1	CASSLPRGSDEQFF
TRBV6-5	TRBJ2-2	CASSYSIAGDVTGELFF
TRBV29-1	TRBJ1-2	CSVLRAYGYTF
TRBV25-1	TRBJ1-1	CASTAGLGPNTEAFF
TRBV10-3	TRBJ2-7	CATMGLADSYEQYF
TRBV6-2/TRBV6-3	TRBJ2-1	CASSQGSSYNEQFF
TRBV25-1	TRBJ2-5	CASSANEWAAETQYF
TRBV21-1	TRBJ2-3	CASSKDPLILAGQYF
TRBV27	TRBJ2-3	CASSLTPSTDTQYF
TRBV6-2/TRBV6-3	TRBJ1-1	CASSPEDTEAFF
TRBV10-3	TRBJ2-7	CATLPSGSVDEQYF
TRBV19	TRBJ2-1	CASSIELRDPGGDEQFF
TRBV18	TRBJ2-3	CASSPPQGRHTDTQYF
TRBV6-2/TRBV6-3	TRBJ2-1	CASSRRPLSYNEQFF
TRBV27	TRBJ2-7	CASALAETYEQYF
TRBV4-1	TRBJ2-1	CASSQVEVHEQFF
TRBV7-6	TRBJ2-7	CASSSPETRYEQYF
TRBV29-1	TRBJ2-7	CSVLTDSYEQYF
TRBV6-5	TRBJ2-7	CATSPTPKSTYEQYF
TRBV10-3	TRBJ2-1	CAILAAGGLTNEQFF
TRBV6-2/TRBV6-3	TRBJ2-2	CASSESSGYTGELFF
TRBV14	TRBJ2-7	CASSHQGGYEQYF
TRBV4-2	TRBJ2-7	CASSQAGRTGGFYEQYF
TRBV5-6	TRBJ2-3	CASSGSADYTDTQYF
TRBV12-3/TRBV12-4	TRBJ2-7	CASSWGESYEQYF
TRBV6-6	TRBJ2-1	CASSYPSASGGAGYEQFF
TRBV7-9	TRBJ1-1	CASSWVIRQRPPETEAFF
TRBV6-6	TRBJ2-7	CASLGDSYEQYF
TRBV29-1	TRBJ2-2	CSVEKYTGELFF
TRBV28	TRBJ2-7	CASSLISSGGYEQYF
TRBV27	TRBJ2-2	CASSLRDGKGELFF
TRBV29-1	TRBJ2-7	CSVGETGAYEQYF
TRBV29-1	TRBJ2-7	CSVGTPPKPYEQYF
TRBV19	TRBJ2-1	CASSPLSPSYEQFF
TRBV27	TRBJ2-5	CASSTGTGGIETQYF
TRBV25-1	TRBJ2-5	CASSQGDQETQYF
TRBV20-1	TRBJ2-7	CSARQGSYEQYF